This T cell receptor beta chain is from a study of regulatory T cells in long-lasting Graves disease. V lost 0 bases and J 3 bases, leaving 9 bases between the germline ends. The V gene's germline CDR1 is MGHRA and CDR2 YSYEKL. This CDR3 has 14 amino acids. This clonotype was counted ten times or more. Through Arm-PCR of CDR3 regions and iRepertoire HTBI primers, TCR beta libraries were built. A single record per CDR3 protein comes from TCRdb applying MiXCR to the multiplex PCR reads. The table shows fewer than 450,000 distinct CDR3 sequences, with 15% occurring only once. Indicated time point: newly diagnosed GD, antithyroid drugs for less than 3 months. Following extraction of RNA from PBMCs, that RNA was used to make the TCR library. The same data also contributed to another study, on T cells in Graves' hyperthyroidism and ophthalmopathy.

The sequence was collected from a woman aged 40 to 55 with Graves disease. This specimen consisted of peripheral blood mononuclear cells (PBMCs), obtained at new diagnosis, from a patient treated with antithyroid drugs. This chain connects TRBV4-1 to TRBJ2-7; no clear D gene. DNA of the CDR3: TGCGCCAGCAGCCAAGAACATATGAACTACGAGCAGTACTTC. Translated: CASSQEHMNYEQYF.